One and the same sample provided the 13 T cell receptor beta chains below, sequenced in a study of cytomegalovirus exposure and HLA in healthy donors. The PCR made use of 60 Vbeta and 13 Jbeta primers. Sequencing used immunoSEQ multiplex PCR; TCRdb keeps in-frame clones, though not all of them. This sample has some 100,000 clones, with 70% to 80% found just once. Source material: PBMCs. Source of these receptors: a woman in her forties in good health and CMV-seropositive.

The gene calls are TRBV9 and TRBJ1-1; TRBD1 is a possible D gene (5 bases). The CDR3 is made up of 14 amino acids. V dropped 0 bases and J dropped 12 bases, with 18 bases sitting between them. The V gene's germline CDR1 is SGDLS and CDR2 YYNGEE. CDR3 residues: CASSVGSRGMRPFF. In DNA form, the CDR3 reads TGTGCCAGCAGCGTAGGAAGTAGGGGAATGCGGCCTTTCTTT.

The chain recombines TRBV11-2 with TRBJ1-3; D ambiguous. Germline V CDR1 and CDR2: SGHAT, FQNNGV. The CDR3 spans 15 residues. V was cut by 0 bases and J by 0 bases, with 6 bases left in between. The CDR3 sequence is CASSLDSSSGNTIYF. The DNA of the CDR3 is TGTGCCAGCAGCTTAGACTCCAGCTCTGGAAACACCATATATTTT.

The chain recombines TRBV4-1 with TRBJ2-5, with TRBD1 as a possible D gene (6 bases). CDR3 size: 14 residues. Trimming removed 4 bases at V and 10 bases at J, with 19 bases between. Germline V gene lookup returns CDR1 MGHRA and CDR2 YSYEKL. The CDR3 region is CASSLRSDSGDQYF. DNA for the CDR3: TGCGCCAGCAGCCTTCGGTCGGACTCAGGGGACCAGTACTTC.

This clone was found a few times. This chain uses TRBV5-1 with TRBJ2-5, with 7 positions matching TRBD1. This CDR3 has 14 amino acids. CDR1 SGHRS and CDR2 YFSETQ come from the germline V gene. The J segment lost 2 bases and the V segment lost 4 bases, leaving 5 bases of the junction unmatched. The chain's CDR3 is CASSVLTGQETQYF. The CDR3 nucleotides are TGCGCCAGCAGCGTCCTGACAGGGCAAGAGACCCAGTACTTC.

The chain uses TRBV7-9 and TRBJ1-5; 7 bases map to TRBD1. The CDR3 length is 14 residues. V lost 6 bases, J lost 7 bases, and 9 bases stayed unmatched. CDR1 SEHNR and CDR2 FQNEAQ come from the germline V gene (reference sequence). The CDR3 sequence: CASSRQGERQPQHF. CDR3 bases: TGTGCCAGCAGTCGACAGGGAGAGAGGCAGCCCCAGCATTTT. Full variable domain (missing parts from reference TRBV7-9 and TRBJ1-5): DTGVSQNPRHKITKRGQNVTFRCDPISEHNRLYWYRQTLGQGPEFLTYFQNEAQLEKSRLLSDRFSAERPKGSFSTLEIQRTEQGDSAMYLCASSRQGERQPQHFGDGTRLSIL.

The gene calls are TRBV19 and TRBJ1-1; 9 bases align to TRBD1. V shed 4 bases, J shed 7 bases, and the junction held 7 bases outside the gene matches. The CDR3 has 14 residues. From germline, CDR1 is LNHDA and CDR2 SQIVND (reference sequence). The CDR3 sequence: CASSTRDRAREAFF. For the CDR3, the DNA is TGTGCCAGTAGTACCCGGGACAGGGCTCGTGAAGCTTTCTTT.

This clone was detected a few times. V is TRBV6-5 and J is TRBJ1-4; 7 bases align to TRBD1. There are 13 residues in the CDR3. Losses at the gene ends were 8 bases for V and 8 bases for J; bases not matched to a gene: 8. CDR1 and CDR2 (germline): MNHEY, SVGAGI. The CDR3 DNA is TGTGCCAGCCAAGGGACAGTTCGGGAAAAACTGTTTTTT. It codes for CASQGTVREKLFF.

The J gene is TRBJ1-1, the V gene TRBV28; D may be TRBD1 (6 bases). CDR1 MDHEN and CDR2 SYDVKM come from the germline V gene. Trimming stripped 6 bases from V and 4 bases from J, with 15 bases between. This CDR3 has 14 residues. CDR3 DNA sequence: TGTGCCAGCAGGCCCCCAGGGGCGGGCACTGAAGCTTTCTTT. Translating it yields CASRPPGAGTEAFF.

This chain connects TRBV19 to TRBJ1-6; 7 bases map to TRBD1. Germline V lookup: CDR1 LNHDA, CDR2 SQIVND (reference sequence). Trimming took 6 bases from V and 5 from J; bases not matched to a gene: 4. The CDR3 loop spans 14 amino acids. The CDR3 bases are TGTGCCAGTAGGCCCGGGACAGATAATTCACCCCTCCACTTT. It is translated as CASRPGTDNSPLHF.

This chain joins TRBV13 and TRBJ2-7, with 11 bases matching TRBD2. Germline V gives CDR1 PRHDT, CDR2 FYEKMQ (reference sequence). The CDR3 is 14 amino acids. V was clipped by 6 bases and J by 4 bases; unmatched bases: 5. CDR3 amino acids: CASRVAGGRYEQYF. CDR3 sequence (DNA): TGTGCCAGCAGGGTAGCGGGGGGGAGATACGAGCAGTACTTC.

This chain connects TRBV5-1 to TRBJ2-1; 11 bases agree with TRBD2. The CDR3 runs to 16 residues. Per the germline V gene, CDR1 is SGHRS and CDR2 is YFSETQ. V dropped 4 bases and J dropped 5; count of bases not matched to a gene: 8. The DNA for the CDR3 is TGCGCCAGCAGCCCCTTGACTAGCGGGGTAAACAATGAGCAGTTCTTC. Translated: CASSPLTSGVNNEQFF.

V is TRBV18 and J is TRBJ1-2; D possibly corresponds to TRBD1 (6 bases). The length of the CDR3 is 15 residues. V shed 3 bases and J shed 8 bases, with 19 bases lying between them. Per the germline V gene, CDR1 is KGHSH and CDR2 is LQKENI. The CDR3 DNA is TGTGCCAGCTCACCGGATACGGGGGGCCCTTGGGGCTACACCTTC. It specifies CASSPDTGGPWGYTF.

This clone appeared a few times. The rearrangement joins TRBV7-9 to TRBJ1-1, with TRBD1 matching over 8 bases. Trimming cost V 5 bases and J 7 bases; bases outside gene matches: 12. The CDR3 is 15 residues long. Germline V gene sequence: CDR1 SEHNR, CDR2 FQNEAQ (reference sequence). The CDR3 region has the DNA TGTGCCAGCAGCCGCGGACAGGGAGGGGTCATTGAAGCTTTCTTT. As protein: CASSRGQGGVIEAFF.